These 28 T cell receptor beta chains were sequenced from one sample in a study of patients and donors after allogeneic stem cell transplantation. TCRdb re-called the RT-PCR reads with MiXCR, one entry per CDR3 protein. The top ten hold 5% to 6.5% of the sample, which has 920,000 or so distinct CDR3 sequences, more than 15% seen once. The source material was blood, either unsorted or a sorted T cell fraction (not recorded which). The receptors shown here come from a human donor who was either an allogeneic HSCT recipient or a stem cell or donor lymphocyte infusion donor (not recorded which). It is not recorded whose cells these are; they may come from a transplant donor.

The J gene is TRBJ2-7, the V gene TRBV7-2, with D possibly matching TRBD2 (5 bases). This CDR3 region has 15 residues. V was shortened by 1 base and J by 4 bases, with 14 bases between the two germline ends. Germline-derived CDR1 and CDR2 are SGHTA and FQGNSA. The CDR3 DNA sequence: TGTGCCAGCAGCTTAGGAGAGGGTAGGAATTACGAGCAGTACTTC. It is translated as CASSLGEGRNYEQYF.

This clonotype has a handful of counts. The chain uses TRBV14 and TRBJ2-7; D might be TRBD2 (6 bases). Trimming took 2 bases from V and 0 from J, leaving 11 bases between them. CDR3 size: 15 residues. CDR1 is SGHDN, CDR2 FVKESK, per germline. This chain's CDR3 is CASSQLGGSSYEQYF. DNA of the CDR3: TGTGCCAGCAGCCAATTAGGAGGGAGCTCCTACGAGCAGTACTTC.

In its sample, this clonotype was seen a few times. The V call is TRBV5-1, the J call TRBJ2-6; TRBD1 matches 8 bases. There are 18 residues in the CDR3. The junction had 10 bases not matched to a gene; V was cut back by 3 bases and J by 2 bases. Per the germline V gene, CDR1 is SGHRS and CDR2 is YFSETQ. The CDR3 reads CASSSSTGERPGANVLTF. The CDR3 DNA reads TGCGCCAGCAGCTCCTCGACAGGGGAGAGACCTGGGGCCAACGTCCTGACTTTC.

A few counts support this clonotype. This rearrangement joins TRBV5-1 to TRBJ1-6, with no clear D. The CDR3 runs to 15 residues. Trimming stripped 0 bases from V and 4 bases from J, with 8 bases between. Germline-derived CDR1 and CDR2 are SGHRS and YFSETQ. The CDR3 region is CASSLAPGYNSPLHF. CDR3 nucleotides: TGCGCCAGCAGCTTGGCCCCAGGTTATAATTCACCCCTCCACTTT.

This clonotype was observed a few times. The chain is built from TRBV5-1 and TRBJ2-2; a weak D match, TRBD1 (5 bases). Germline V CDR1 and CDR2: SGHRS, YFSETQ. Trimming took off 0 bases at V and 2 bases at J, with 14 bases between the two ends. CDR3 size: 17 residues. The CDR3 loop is CASSLDSRQGNTGELFF. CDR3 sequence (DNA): TGCGCCAGCAGCTTGGACTCCCGGCAGGGTAACACCGGGGAGCTGTTTTTT.

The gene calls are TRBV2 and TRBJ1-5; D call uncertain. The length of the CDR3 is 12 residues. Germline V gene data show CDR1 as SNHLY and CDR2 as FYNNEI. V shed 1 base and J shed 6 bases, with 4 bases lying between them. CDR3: CASSEEGQPQHF. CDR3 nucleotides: TGTGCCAGCAGTGAAGAGGGTCAGCCCCAGCATTTT.

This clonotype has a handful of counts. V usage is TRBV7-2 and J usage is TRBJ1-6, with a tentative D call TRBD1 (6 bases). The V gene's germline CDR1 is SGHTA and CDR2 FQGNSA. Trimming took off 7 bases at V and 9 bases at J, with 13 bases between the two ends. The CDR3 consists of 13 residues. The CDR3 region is CASNTGIRSPLHF. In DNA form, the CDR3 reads TGTGCCAGCAACACAGGGATACGTTCACCCCTCCACTTT.

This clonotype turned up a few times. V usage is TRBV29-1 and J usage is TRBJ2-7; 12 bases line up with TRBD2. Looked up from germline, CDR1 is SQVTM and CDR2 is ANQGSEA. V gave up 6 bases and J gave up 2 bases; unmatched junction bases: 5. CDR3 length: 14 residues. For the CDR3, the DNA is TGCAGCGTGATCCTAGCGGGGGGGCCCTACGAGCAGTACTTC. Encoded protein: CSVILAGGPYEQYF.

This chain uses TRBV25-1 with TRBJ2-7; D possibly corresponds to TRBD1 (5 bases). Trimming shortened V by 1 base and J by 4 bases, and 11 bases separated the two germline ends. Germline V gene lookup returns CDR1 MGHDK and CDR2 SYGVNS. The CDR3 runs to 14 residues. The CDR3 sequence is CASSESGALYEQYF. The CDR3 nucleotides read TGTGCCAGCAGTGAATCTGGGGCCCTTTACGAGCAGTACTTC.

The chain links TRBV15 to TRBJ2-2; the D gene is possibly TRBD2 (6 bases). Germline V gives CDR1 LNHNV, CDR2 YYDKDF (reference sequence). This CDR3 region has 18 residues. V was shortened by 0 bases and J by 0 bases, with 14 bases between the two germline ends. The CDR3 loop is CATSRDKGGGANTGELFF. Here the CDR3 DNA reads TGTGCCACCAGCAGAGATAAAGGTGGAGGGGCGAACACCGGGGAGCTGTTTTTT.

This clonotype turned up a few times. The chain's CDR3 is CATSRTNSEQYF. The CDR3 region has the DNA TGTGCCACCAGCAGAACCAACTCCGAGCAGTACTTC. This chain links TRBV15 with TRBJ2-7; D remains unclear. Trimming shortened V by 2 bases and J by 6 bases, and 8 bases separated the two germline ends. The germline V gene encodes CDR1 LNHNV and CDR2 YYDKDF (reference sequence). The CDR3 consists of 12 residues.

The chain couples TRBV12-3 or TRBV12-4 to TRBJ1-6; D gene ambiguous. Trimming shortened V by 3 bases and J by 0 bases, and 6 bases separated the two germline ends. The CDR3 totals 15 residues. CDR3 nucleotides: TGTGCCAGCAGTTTCGAGAGCTCCTATAATTCACCCCTCCACTTT. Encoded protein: CASSFESSYNSPLHF.

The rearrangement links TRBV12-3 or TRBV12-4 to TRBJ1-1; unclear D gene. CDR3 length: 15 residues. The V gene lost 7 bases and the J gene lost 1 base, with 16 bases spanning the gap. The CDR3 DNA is TGTGCCAGCATCCCCACCGGGCGCCAGAACACTGAAGCTTTCTTT. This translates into CASIPTGRQNTEAFF.

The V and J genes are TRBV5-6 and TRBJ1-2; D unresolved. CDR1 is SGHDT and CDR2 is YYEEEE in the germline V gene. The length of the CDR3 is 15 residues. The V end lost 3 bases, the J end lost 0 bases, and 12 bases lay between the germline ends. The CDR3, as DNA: TGTGCCAGCAGCTCGCTCGAGCGTTCTAACTATGGCTACACCTTC. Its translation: CASSSLERSNYGYTF.

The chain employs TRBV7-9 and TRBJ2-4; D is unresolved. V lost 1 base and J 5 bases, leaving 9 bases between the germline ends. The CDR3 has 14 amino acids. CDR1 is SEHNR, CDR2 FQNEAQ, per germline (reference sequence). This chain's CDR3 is CASSLGISENIQYF. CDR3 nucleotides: TGTGCCAGCAGCTTAGGGATCTCCGAAAACATTCAGTACTTC.

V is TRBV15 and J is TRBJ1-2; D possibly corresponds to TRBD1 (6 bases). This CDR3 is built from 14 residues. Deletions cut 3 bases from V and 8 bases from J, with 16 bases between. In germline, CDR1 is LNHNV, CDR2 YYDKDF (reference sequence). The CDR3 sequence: CATSSPGGARGYTF. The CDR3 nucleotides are TGTGCCACCAGCAGTCCTGGGGGGGCGCGAGGCTACACCTTC.

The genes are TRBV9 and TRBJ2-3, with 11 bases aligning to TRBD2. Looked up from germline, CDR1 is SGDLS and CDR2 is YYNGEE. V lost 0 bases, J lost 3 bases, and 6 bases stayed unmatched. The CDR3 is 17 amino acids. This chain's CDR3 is CASSVGTSGSGTDTQYF. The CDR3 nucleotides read TGTGCCAGCAGCGTAGGCACTAGCGGGAGTGGGACAGATACGCAGTATTTT.

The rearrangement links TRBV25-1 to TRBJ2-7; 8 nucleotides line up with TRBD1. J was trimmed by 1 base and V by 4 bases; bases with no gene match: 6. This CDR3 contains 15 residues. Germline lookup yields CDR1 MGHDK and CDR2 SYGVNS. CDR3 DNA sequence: TGTGCCAGCAGTGGTTGGACAGGGAGGTCCTACGAGCAGTACTTC. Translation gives CASSGWTGRSYEQYF.

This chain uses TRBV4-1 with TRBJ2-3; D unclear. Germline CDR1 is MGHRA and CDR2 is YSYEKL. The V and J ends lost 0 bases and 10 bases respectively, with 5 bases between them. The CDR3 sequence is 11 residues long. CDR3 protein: CASSQDIAQYF. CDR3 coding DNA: TGCGCCAGCAGCCAAGATATAGCGCAGTATTTT.

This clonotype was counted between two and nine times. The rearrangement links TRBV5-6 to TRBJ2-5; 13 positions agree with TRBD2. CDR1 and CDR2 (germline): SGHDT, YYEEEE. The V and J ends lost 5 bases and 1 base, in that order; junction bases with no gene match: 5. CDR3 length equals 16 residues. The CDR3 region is CASSGLAGELQETQYF. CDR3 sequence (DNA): TGTGCCAGCAGTGGACTAGCGGGGGAGCTCCAAGAGACCCAGTACTTC.

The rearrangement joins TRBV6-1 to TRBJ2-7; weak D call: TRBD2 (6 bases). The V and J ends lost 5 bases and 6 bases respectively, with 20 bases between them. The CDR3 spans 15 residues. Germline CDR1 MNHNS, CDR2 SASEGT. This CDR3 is CASSPRGGVGLEQYF. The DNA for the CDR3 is TGTGCCAGCAGTCCCCGGGGCGGGGTAGGTCTCGAGCAGTACTTC.

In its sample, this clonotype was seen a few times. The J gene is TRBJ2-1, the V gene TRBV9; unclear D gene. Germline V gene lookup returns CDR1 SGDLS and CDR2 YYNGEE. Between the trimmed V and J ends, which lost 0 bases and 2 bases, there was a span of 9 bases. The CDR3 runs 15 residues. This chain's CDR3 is CASSVVSETYNEQFF. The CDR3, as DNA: TGTGCCAGCAGCGTAGTTTCCGAGACCTACAATGAGCAGTTCTTC.

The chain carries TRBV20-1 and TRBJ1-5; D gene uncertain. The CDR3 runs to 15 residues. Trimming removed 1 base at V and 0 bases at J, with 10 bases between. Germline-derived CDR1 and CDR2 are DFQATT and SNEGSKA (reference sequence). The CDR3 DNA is TGCAGTGCTAGAGGGTCGGGGAATAGCAATCAGCCCCAGCATTTT. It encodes CSARGSGNSNQPQHF.

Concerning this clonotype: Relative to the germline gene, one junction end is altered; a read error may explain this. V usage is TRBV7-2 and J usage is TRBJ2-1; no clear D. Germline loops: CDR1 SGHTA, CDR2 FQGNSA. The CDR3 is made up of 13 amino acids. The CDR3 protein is CASSLGRLNQQFF. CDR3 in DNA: TGTGCCAGCAGTTTAGGTAGACTGAATCAGCAGTTCTTC.

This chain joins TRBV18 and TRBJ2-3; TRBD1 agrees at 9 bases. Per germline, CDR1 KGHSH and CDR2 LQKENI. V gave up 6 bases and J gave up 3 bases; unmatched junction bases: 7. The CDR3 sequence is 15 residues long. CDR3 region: CASSGQGRGTDTQYF. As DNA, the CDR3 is TGTGCCAGCTCCGGACAGGGGCGGGGGACAGATACGCAGTATTTT.

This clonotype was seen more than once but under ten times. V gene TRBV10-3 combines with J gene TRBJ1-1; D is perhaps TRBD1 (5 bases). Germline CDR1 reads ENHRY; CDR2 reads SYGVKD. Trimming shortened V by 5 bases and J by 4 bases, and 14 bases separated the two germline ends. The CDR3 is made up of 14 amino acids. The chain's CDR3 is CAISFRGIGTEAFF. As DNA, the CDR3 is TGTGCCATCAGTTTTAGGGGCATAGGCACTGAAGCTTTCTTT.

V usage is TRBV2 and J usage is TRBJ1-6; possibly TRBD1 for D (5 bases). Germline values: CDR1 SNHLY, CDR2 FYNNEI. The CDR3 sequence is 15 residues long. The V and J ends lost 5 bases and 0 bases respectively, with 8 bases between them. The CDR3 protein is CASSRDRSYNSPLHF. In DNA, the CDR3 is TGTGCCAGCAGTCGGGACCGCTCCTATAATTCACCCCTCCACTTT.

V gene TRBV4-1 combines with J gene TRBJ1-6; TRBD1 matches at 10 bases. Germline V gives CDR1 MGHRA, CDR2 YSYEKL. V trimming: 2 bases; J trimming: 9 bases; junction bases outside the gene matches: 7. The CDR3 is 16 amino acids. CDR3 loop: CASSQQGQGDTSPLHF. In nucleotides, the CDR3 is TGCGCCAGCAGCCAACAAGGACAGGGGGATACTTCACCCCTCCACTTT.